One and the same sample provided the 5 T cell receptor beta chains below, sequenced in a study of cytomegalovirus exposure and HLA in healthy donors. Both 60 Vbeta primers and 13 Jbeta primers went into the PCR. The assay was immunoSEQ multiplex PCR, and TCRdb's table has in-frame clones only and misses some. The repertoire includes 100,000 or so clones, just under 80% of them detected once, and roughly 1.2% sits in the top ten. Sequencing was done on a sample of PBMCs. These TCRs come from a man aged 25-45 years in good health and CMV-seronegative.

This clone was seen once. This rearrangement joins TRBV27 to TRBJ2-7; TRBD1 matches 11 bases. Losses at the gene ends were 4 bases for V and 7 bases for J; bases not matched to a gene: 6. Germline CDR1 MNHEY, CDR2 SMNVEV (reference sequence). The CDR3 has 14 residues. The CDR3 loop is CASSSWTGGGEQYF. The CDR3, as DNA: TGTGCCAGCAGTTCGTGGACAGGGGGCGGTGAGCAGTACTTC.

The V call is TRBV19, the J call TRBJ2-1; weak D call: TRBD2 (5 bases). Trimming stripped 1 base from V and 0 bases from J, with 7 bases between. Germline CDR1 and CDR2: LNHDA and SQIVND (reference sequence). The CDR3 is made up of 15 amino acids. The CDR3 coding sequence is TGTGCCAGTAGTATAGCCGGGGACTCCTACAATGAGCAGTTCTTC. This translates into CASSIAGDSYNEQFF. The full variable domain, with the rest looked up from reference TRBV19 and TRBJ2-1, is DGGITQSPKYLFRKEGQNVTLSCEQNLNHDAMYWYRQDPGQGLRLIYYSQIVNDFQKGDIAEGYSVSREKKESFPLTVTSAQKNPTAFYLCASSIAGDSYNEQFFGPGTRLTVL.

The CDR3 DNA reads as TGCGCCAGCAGTAGCGGCGCTAACACCGGGGAGCTGTTTTTT. Translating gives CASSSGANTGELFF. This sequence joins TRBV5-1 and TRBJ2-2, with D perhaps matching TRBD2 (6 bases). V dropped 5 bases and J dropped 2 bases, with 10 bases sitting between them. Germline CDR1 SGHRS, CDR2 YFSETQ. The CDR3 sequence is 14 residues long.

The chain recombines TRBV10-3 with TRBJ2-1; TRBD2 agrees at 7 bases. J lost 2 bases, V lost 7 bases, and 11 bases had no gene match. This CDR3 contains 16 residues. The V gene's germline CDR1 is ENHRY and CDR2 SYGVKD. Here the CDR3 DNA reads TGTGCCATCACCACACAAACTAGCGATACCTACAATGAGCAGTTCTTC. As protein: CAITTQTSDTYNEQFF.

The chain links TRBV7-9 to TRBJ2-7; 7 bases line up with TRBD2. Germline V gene lookup returns CDR1 SEHNR and CDR2 FQNEAQ (reference sequence). J lost 2 bases, V lost 5 bases, and 6 bases had no gene match. The CDR3 runs to 14 residues. This chain's CDR3 is CASSGGEEPYEQYF. CDR3 DNA: TGTGCCAGCAGCGGGGGGGAAGAGCCCTACGAGCAGTACTTC.